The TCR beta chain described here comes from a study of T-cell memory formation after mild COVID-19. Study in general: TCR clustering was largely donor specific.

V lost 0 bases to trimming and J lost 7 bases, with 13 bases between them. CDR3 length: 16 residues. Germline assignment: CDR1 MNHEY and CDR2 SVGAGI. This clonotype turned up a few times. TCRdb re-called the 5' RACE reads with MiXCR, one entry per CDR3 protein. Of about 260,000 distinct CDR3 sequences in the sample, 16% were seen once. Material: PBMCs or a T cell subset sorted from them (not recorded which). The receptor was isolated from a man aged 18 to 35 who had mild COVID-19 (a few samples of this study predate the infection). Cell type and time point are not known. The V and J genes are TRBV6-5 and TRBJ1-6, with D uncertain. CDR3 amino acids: CASSYSKEGGNSPLHF. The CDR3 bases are TGTGCCAGCAGTTACTCGAAGGAGGGAGGGAATTCACCCCTCCACTTT.